These 29 T cell receptor beta chains came from one sample sequenced in a study of blood T cells in healthy people across ages. With a J-beta primer mix and a sample-barcoded 5' primer, a second PCR ran about 6 to 11 cycles. Using its own MiXCR run on the 5' RACE reads, TCRdb lists one record per CDR3 protein. The sample has 1,300,000 or so distinct CDR3 sequences; almost 60% are singletons. The sequenced sample consisted of blood. The source of these receptors is a man aged 18 to 30 in good health.

This clonotype was observed a handful of times. V is TRBV4-2 and J is TRBJ1-2; 9 bases line up with TRBD1. The V segment lost 0 bases and the J segment 8 bases; nucleotides outside the gene matches: 10. The length of the CDR3 is 16 residues. Germline CDR1 LGHNA, CDR2 YNFKEQ. CDR3 in amino acids: CASSQDPEWDRVGYTF. The CDR3 region has the DNA TGTGCCAGCAGCCAAGACCCCGAGTGGGACAGGGTCGGCTACACCTTC.

The chain combines TRBV4-3 with TRBJ2-5, with TRBD2 identical over 7 bases. The CDR3 contains 17 residues. Germline V CDR1 and CDR2: LGHNA, YSLEER. J was trimmed by 0 bases and V by 0 bases; bases with no gene match: 7. The chain's CDR3 is CASSQDWTGGHQETQYF. CDR3 DNA sequence: TGCGCCAGCAGCCAAGATTGGACGGGGGGTCACCAAGAGACCCAGTACTTC.

The table lists this clonotype with a few counts. The genes are TRBV10-3 and TRBJ2-1; 8 nucleotides agree with TRBD1. CDR3 size: 15 residues. V gave up 3 bases and J gave up 8 bases; unmatched junction bases: 9. Germline CDR1 reads ENHRY; CDR2 reads SYGVKD. CDR3 bases: TGTGCCATCAGTGAATCGCCAGGACAGGGATATGAGCAGTTCTTC. Protein: CAISESPGQGYEQFF.

The chain couples TRBV5-1 to TRBJ2-7; TRBD1 might be the D (6 bases). The CDR3 consists of 14 residues. CDR1 is SGHRS, CDR2 YFSETQ, per germline. V was pared by 4 bases and J by 2 bases, with 13 bases between. In DNA, the CDR3 is TGCGCCAGCAGCATAAACAGGGCCACCTACGAGCAGTACTTC. The encoded protein is CASSINRATYEQYF.

The chain employs TRBV7-6 and TRBJ2-1; 9 bases agree with TRBD2. The better agreement between TRBJ2-7 and the DNA end casts doubt on the J call. Looked up from germline, CDR1 is SGHVS and CDR2 is FNYEAQ. This CDR3 region has 17 residues. The CDR3 DNA is TGTGCCAGCAGCTTAAGTGGTAGCGGGAGCTCCTACAATGAGCAGTACTTC. It specifies CASSLSGSGSSYNEQYF.

The count of this clonotype is one. The chain employs TRBV5-1 and TRBJ2-4, with 7 bases fitting TRBD1. The J call may be faulty, since TRBJ2-7 better matches the DNA end. Germline values: CDR1 SGHRS, CDR2 YFSETQ. CDR3 length equals 15 residues. CDR3 nucleotides: TGCGCCAGCAGCTTGATAGGGGGCGTATCCTACGAGCAGTACTTC. Its translation is CASSLIGGVSYEQYF.

This clonotype was counted between two and nine times. J is TRBJ1-5 and V is TRBV29-1; D not certain. Trimming shortened V by 3 bases and J by 1 base, and 13 bases separated the two germline ends. Germline V gene sequence: CDR1 SQVTM, CDR2 ANQGSEA. The CDR3 spans 15 residues. CDR3 in amino acids: CSVEEGAGSNQPQHF. DNA for the CDR3: TGCAGCGTTGAGGAAGGCGCCGGGAGCAATCAGCCCCAGCATTTT.

The rearrangement joins TRBV5-6 to TRBJ1-2; unclear D gene. The CDR3 is 14 amino acids. V was pared by 0 bases and J by 4 bases, with 10 bases between. Germline V gene data show CDR1 as SGHDT and CDR2 as YYEEEE. The CDR3 bases are TGTGCCAGCAGCTTGGCCCCGGCAGTCTATGGCTACACCTTC. This translates into CASSLAPAVYGYTF.

This clonotype was recorded at least ten times. The chain employs TRBV4-3 and TRBJ2-7, with 11 bases identical to TRBD2. The CDR3 is made up of 17 amino acids. Per germline, CDR1 LGHNA and CDR2 YSLEER. J gave up 4 bases and V 0 bases, and 8 bases lay outside the gene matches. The CDR3 bases are TGCGCCAGCAGCCAAGAGAGGTCTAGCGGGGGGCGGTACGAGCAGTACTTC. Translation: CASSQERSSGGRYEQYF.

The rearrangement uses TRBV28 and TRBJ2-7; TRBD1 is a possible D gene (6 bases). The germline V and J ends were trimmed by 8 bases and 0 bases, with 17 bases remaining between them. Germline CDR1 and CDR2: MDHEN and SYDVKM. This CDR3 spans 15 amino acids. The DNA of the CDR3 is TGTGCCAGCTCAACCGGACAGTTCGTCTCCTACGAGCAGTACTTC. Translating it yields CASSTGQFVSYEQYF.

This clonotype was recorded once. The chain couples TRBV20-1 to TRBJ1-2; the D is unclear. Germline CDR1 and CDR2: DFQATT and SNEGSKA (reference sequence). The CDR3 is made up of 14 amino acids. Trimming took 0 bases from V and 4 from J, leaving 12 bases between them. CDR3: CSAREGPNSYGYTF. The CDR3 coding sequence is TGCAGTGCTAGAGAAGGCCCAAACTCCTATGGCTACACCTTC.

The chain links TRBV4-3 to TRBJ2-5; 12 nucleotides agree with TRBD2. The length of the CDR3 is 16 residues. V was clipped by 2 bases and J by 2 bases; unmatched bases: 3. Germline CDR1 is LGHNA and CDR2 is YSLEER. In nucleotides, the CDR3 is TGCGCCAGCAGCCAATCTAGCGGGGGGGCACAAGAGACCCAGTACTTC. This translates into CASSQSSGGAQETQYF.

The chain uses TRBV6-5 and TRBJ2-7, with 7 bases identical to TRBD1. With V trimmed by 5 bases and J by 1 base, 8 bases remained unmatched. This CDR3 has 15 amino acids. CDR1 and CDR2 from the germline V gene are MNHEY and SVGAGI. The CDR3 loop is CASSPPGTESYEQYF. CDR3 nucleotide sequence: TGTGCCAGCAGTCCCCCCGGGACAGAATCCTACGAGCAGTACTTC.

This clonotype was counted a few times. This chain uses TRBV29-1 with TRBJ1-2; 7 bases are shared with TRBD1. The germline CDR1 and CDR2 sequences are SQVTM and ANQGSEA. V lost 5 bases to trimming and J lost 3 bases; unmatched junction nucleotides: 6. CDR3 length equals 13 residues. The CDR3 loop reads CSVYPDRDYGYTF. In DNA, the CDR3 is TGCAGCGTTTACCCCGACAGGGACTATGGCTACACCTTC.

V is TRBV24-1 and J is TRBJ2-3; 9 nucleotides match TRBD2. The CDR3 extends over 15 amino acids. The germline V gene has CDR1 KGHDR and CDR2 SFDVKD. V dropped 2 bases and J dropped 3; count of bases not matched to a gene: 2. The CDR3 DNA sequence: TGTGCCACCAGTGATTCTAGCGGGGAGACAGATACGCAGTATTTT. This sequence encodes CATSDSSGETDTQYF.

This rearrangement joins TRBV20-1 to TRBJ2-7, with D perhaps assigned TRBD1 or TRBD2 (5 bases each). This CDR3 is 13 amino acids long. Germline assignment: CDR1 DFQATT and CDR2 SNEGSKA (reference sequence). Trimming left V 1 base short and J 5 bases short, with 12 bases between. The CDR3 DNA reads as TGCAGTGCTAGAGCGACGGGACGCGACGAGCAGTACTTC. Amino acid sequence: CSARATGRDEQYF.

This chain uses TRBV29-1 with TRBJ2-3, with D unclear. This CDR3 has 16 amino acids. V was pared by 7 bases and J by 0 bases, with 20 bases between. Germline CDR1 SQVTM, CDR2 ANQGSEA. In nucleotides, the CDR3 is TGCAGCGCTCACCCAATTCTAGACTCTAGCACAGATACGCAGTATTTT. This gives the protein CSAHPILDSSTDTQYF.

This chain joins TRBV25-1 and TRBJ2-7; tentatively, D is TRBD1 (6 bases). TRBJ2-4 matches the DNA end more closely, so the J call is doubtful. This CDR3 has 14 residues. The germline V gene encodes CDR1 MGHDK and CDR2 SYGVNS. The DNA of the CDR3 is TGTGCCAGCAGTGAGGCAGGACAGCTCAACATTCAGTACTTC. As protein: CASSEAGQLNIQYF.

The chain has TRBV5-1 and TRBJ2-2; TRBD1 or TRBD2 may be the D gene (5 bases each). Germline V gene lookup returns CDR1 SGHRS and CDR2 YFSETQ. V gave up 4 bases and J gave up 1 base, with 17 bases separating them. The CDR3 contains 17 residues. CDR3 sequence: CASSLYRDALNTGELFF. The CDR3 bases are TGCGCCAGCAGCCTTTACCGGGACGCTTTGAACACCGGGGAGCTGTTTTTT.

The chain recombines TRBV9 with TRBJ2-7; D unclear. Looked up from germline, CDR1 is SGDLS and CDR2 is YYNGEE. This CDR3 has 15 residues. Trimming stripped 0 bases from V and 1 base from J, with 11 bases between. Here the CDR3 DNA reads TGTGCCAGCAGCGTAGACAGCTCCGGGTCCTACGAGCAGTACTTC. Protein sequence: CASSVDSSGSYEQYF.

The rearrangement links TRBV20-1 to TRBJ2-1; 13 bases are a match to TRBD2. The length of the CDR3 is 16 residues. V shed 6 bases, J shed 0 bases, and the junction held 5 bases outside the gene matches. Per the germline V gene, CDR1 is DFQATT and CDR2 is SNEGSKA (reference sequence). CDR3 sequence reads: CSAQGLAGSSYNEQFF. CDR3 DNA sequence: TGCAGTGCGCAGGGACTAGCGGGGAGCTCCTACAATGAGCAGTTCTTC.

The gene calls are TRBV6-2 or TRBV6-3 and TRBJ2-3, with 11 bases aligning to TRBD2. V gave up 8 bases and J gave up 4 bases; unmatched junction bases: 11. Germline V CDR1 and CDR2: MNHEY, SVGEGT. This CDR3 region has 16 residues. The CDR3 reads CASLTRTSGFSDTQYF. The CDR3, as DNA: TGTGCCAGCCTAACTCGGACTAGCGGGTTCTCAGATACGCAGTATTTT.

The V and J genes are TRBV20-1 and TRBJ1-1, with D hard to call. Germline V gene data show CDR1 as DFQATT and CDR2 as SNEGSKA (reference sequence). V lost 2 bases and J lost 2, with 3 bases in between. This CDR3 is built from 11 residues. This CDR3 is CSARKNTEAFF. In nucleotides, the CDR3 is TGCAGTGCTAGAAAAAACACTGAAGCTTTCTTT.

This clonotype appeared many times. The chain has TRBV7-2 and TRBJ2-1, with D unresolved. The CDR3 loop spans 13 amino acids. The V end lost 1 base, the J end lost 12 bases, and 13 bases lay between the germline ends. Germline V gene lookup returns CDR1 SGHTA and CDR2 FQGNSA. The CDR3 sequence is CASSLDRQSGQFF. The CDR3 region has the DNA TGTGCCAGCAGCTTAGACAGACAATCGGGGCAGTTCTTC.

The chain carries TRBV11-2 and TRBJ2-5; TRBD1 or TRBD2 may be the D gene (5 bases each). V was cut by 5 bases and J by 4 bases, with 20 bases left in between. The CDR3 contains 16 residues. Per the germline V gene, CDR1 is SGHAT and CDR2 is FQNNGV. The CDR3 bases are TGTGCCAGCAGCACAGAGGGGCAGGCGAATGGAGAGACCCAGTACTTC. Its protein is CASSTEGQANGETQYF.

The chain is built from TRBV7-9 and TRBJ2-4; D not resolved. The closer fit of TRBJ2-7 to the DNA end suggests the J call may be wrong. Looked up from germline, CDR1 is SEHNR and CDR2 is FQNEAQ (reference sequence). CDR3 length equals 14 residues. The CDR3 DNA reads TGTGCCAGCAGACCCAGTGGTGGGGCCTACGAGCAGTACTTC. It is translated as CASRPSGGAYEQYF.

With respect to this clonotype: Its ends do not fully match the called genes, so a read error is possible. This rearrangement joins TRBV7-9 to TRBJ2-7; D is perhaps TRBD2 (7 bases). The CDR3 contains 17 residues. Per germline, CDR1 SEHNR and CDR2 FQNEAQ (reference sequence). The CDR3 spells CTSSLAKQGGESYERYF. The CDR3 DNA reads as TGTACCAGCAGCTTAGCGAAACAGGGAGGGGAGTCCTACGAGCGGTACTTC.

The gene calls are TRBV30 and TRBJ1-5; 11 positions match TRBD1. This CDR3 has 12 amino acids. Trimming removed 2 bases from V and 11 bases from J; junction bases left unmatched: 2. CDR1 and CDR2 (germline): GTSNPN, SVGIG (reference sequence). CDR3 protein: CAWSPGQGAQHF. The CDR3 nucleotides read TGTGCCTGGAGTCCGGGACAGGGGGCCCAGCATTTT.

This clonotype occurred once. This sequence joins TRBV5-5 and TRBJ2-4, with TRBD1 matching 7 bases. The DNA end is a closer match to TRBJ2-5, so the J assignment may be wrong. The CDR3 is 15 amino acids. Germline V gene lookup returns CDR1 SGHKS and CDR2 YYEKEE (reference sequence). The chain's CDR3 is CASSFATTGRKTQYF. The DNA of the CDR3 is TGTGCCAGCAGCTTTGCGACGACAGGGAGAAAGACCCAGTACTTC.